Below, 25 T cell receptor beta chains from the same sample are listed, as sequenced in a study of read filtering for tumor transcriptome and immune sequencing. This library used approximately 370 ng RNA and molecular barcoded adaptors spanning alpha/delta and beta/gamma chains. TCRdb re-called the reads with MiXCR, one entry per CDR3 protein. The sample includes approximately 65,000 distinct CDR3 sequences, 14% of them seen just once. The sequenced sample consisted of a population of CD138-negative cells sorted from bone marrow. These receptors were taken from a donor aged 40 or over with multiple myeloma.

This clonotype was seen repeatedly, ten times or more. CDR3 sequence: CATAGTNNNQPQHF. The DNA of the CDR3 is TGTGCCACCGCCGGGACAAACAACAATCAGCCCCAGCATTTT. This chain links TRBV10-3 with TRBJ1-5; D might be TRBD1 (6 bases). This CDR3 has 14 amino acids. Germline V gene lookup returns CDR1 ENHRY and CDR2 SYGVKD. V was clipped by 10 bases and J by 3 bases, with 16 bases between them.

This clonotype was seen at least ten times. The rearrangement uses TRBV12-3 or TRBV12-4 and TRBJ1-5; D is unresolved. The CDR3 consists of 14 residues. The V and J ends lost 5 bases and 0 bases respectively, with 8 bases between them. The CDR3 loop is CASSPDSSNQPQHF. CDR3 in DNA: TGTGCCAGCAGTCCGGATAGTAGCAATCAGCCCCAGCATTTT.

Only a few counts were recorded for this clonotype. The rearrangement links TRBV5-4 to TRBJ2-1, with D possibly TRBD2 on 5 matching bases. The CDR3 runs to 14 residues. Per germline, CDR1 SGHNT and CDR2 YYREEE (reference sequence). V lost 1 base and J 9 bases, leaving 14 bases between the germline ends. CDR3 bases: TGTGCCAGCAGCTTGTTAGCGACTATGAGTGAGCAGTTCTTC. Residues: CASSLLATMSEQFF.

This clonotype was detected ten times or more. The chain recombines TRBV5-1 with TRBJ2-7; possibly TRBD1 for D (6 bases). Trimming shortened V by 0 bases and J by 0 bases, and 10 bases separated the two germline ends. The CDR3 runs 15 residues. Per the germline V gene, CDR1 is SGHRS and CDR2 is YFSETQ. CDR3 DNA: TGCGCCAGCAGCTTGGAGGGGGTAAGCTCCTACGAGCAGTACTTC. This gives the protein CASSLEGVSSYEQYF.

In this sample, this clonotype turned up many times. The chain recombines TRBV29-1 with TRBJ2-1, with D possibly TRBD2 on 6 matching bases. This CDR3 region has 14 residues. In germline, CDR1 is SQVTM, CDR2 ANQGSEA. V lost 0 bases, J lost 5 bases, and 11 bases lay in between. The CDR3 spells CSVEEPSANNEQFF. CDR3 DNA: TGCAGCGTTGAAGAGCCTAGCGCAAACAATGAGCAGTTCTTC.

The sample holds many counts of this clonotype. The rearrangement uses TRBV5-1 and TRBJ2-2; D gene uncertain. Trimming shortened V by 2 bases and J by 0 bases, and 17 bases separated the two germline ends. This CDR3 is built from 18 residues. Germline V gene data show CDR1 as SGHRS and CDR2 as YFSETQ. This CDR3 is CASSFSRRPTSNTGELFF. Written as DNA, the CDR3 is TGCGCCAGCAGCTTCTCCAGGCGTCCCACCTCGAACACCGGGGAGCTGTTTTTT.

This clonotype has only a few counts. The chain has TRBV4-1 and TRBJ1-1, with 7 bases lining up with TRBD1. The germline V gene has CDR1 MGHRA and CDR2 YSYEKL. This CDR3 contains 16 residues. V was clipped by 1 base and J by 0 bases; unmatched bases: 5. The DNA of the CDR3 is TGCGCCAGCAGCCAAGCTTGGGACAGCCTGAACACTGAAGCTTTCTTT. This translates into CASSQAWDSLNTEAFF.

This clonotype has at least ten counts. This chain connects TRBV20-1 to TRBJ2-3; TRBD2 is a possible D gene (6 bases). Per the germline V gene, CDR1 is DFQATT and CDR2 is SNEGSKA (reference sequence). The CDR3 has 14 residues. V was clipped by 3 bases and J by 1 base, with 11 bases between them. CDR3 in DNA: TGCAGTGCTAGGGGGCAGCGGGGCACAGATACGCAGTATTTT. Protein product: CSARGQRGTDTQYF.

This clonotype was seen at least ten times. Germline and junction disagree at one end, which may indicate a read error. The rearrangement joins TRBV28 to TRBJ2-7; D remains ambiguous. Germline assignment: CDR1 MDHEN and CDR2 SYDVKM. This CDR3 spans 13 amino acids. The CDR3 is CASSLSSSHEQYF. The CDR3 nucleotides are TGTGCCAGCAGTTTATCGAGCTCCCACGAGCAGTACTTC.

There are many counts of this clonotype. V and J are TRBV20-1 and TRBJ1-3; D call uncertain. The V gene lost 3 bases and the J gene lost 1 base, with 10 bases spanning the gap. The CDR3 has 14 residues. Germline V gene lookup returns CDR1 DFQATT and CDR2 SNEGSKA (reference sequence). The CDR3 is CSASELGSGNTIYF. The CDR3 DNA reads TGCAGTGCTAGTGAGCTTGGATCTGGAAACACCATATATTTT.

Ten or more counts support this clonotype. This chain connects TRBV20-1 to TRBJ2-1; D unresolved. This CDR3 contains 12 residues. V was trimmed by 0 bases and J by 12 bases, leaving 12 bases between them. Germline loops: CDR1 DFQATT, CDR2 SNEGSKA (reference sequence). CDR3 region: CSARDRSRGQFF. CDR3 in DNA: TGCAGTGCTAGAGATCGGTCTAGAGGGCAGTTCTTC.

This chain links TRBV11-3 with TRBJ2-7, with TRBD2 matching over 8 bases. The CDR3 loop spans 12 amino acids. J gave up 7 bases and V 3 bases, and 2 bases lay outside the gene matches. The V gene's germline CDR1 is SGHNT and CDR2 YENEEA. The DNA of the CDR3 is TGTGCCAGCAGCTTGCCTAGCGGGGAGCAGTACTTC. It specifies CASSLPSGEQYF.

This clonotype was picked up a small number of times. The chain employs TRBV24-1 and TRBJ2-5, with D tentatively TRBD2 (6 bases). The ends were cut back, 4 bases at V and 1 base at J, with 9 bases in the middle. CDR1 is KGHDR, CDR2 SFDVKD, per germline. The CDR3 covers 14 residues. CDR3 in DNA: TGTGCCACCAGTGAATCGGGACTCCAAGAGACCCAGTACTTC. Protein product: CATSESGLQETQYF.

This clonotype was seen a handful of times. The gene calls are TRBV30 and TRBJ2-7; no reliable D call. Deletions cut 0 bases from V and 2 bases from J, with 14 bases between. The CDR3 spans 15 residues. CDR1 and CDR2 from the germline V gene are GTSNPN and SVGIG (reference sequence). CDR3 DNA sequence: TGTGCCTGGAGTGTAGCCCCAGCCACACCCTACGAGCAGTACTTC. Translated, it gives CAWSVAPATPYEQYF.

Comment on this clonotype: Given a much more abundant clone one base away, this may be a read error. The V gene is TRBV20-1, the J gene TRBJ2-1, with D tentatively TRBD1 or TRBD2 (5 bases each). Germline V lookup: CDR1 DFQATT, CDR2 SNEGSKA (reference sequence). The CDR3 is 14 residues long. This chain's CDR3 is CGGLRDGFYNEQFF. The CDR3 bases are TGCGGTGGCCTTAGGGACGGATTCTACAATGAGCAGTTCTTC.

This clonotype was seen many times. The chain links TRBV7-9 to TRBJ1-2; possible D gene TRBD1, 6 bases. Germline V CDR1 and CDR2: SEHNR, FQNEAQ (reference sequence). V was cut by 8 bases and J by 3 bases, with 22 bases left in between. The CDR3 totals 16 residues. The CDR3 loop reads CASEGGFDITHYGYTF. CDR3 nucleotide sequence: TGTGCCAGCGAGGGGGGATTCGACATCACCCACTATGGCTACACCTTC.

This clonotype was detected only a few times. The rearrangement links TRBV7-2 to TRBJ1-1, with D perhaps TRBD1 (5 bases). Trimming cost V 1 base and J 6 bases, with 9 bases left between them. The CDR3 is 13 amino acids. Germline V gene lookup returns CDR1 SGHTA and CDR2 FQGNSA. The CDR3 spells CASSLGRGAEAFF. For the CDR3, the DNA is TGTGCCAGCAGCTTAGGGAGGGGAGCTGAAGCTTTCTTT.

The V call is TRBV15, the J call TRBJ2-6, with 9 nucleotides matching TRBD1. CDR3 length: 17 residues. The J segment lost 1 base and the V segment lost 5 bases, leaving 6 bases of the junction unmatched. Germline V gene sequence: CDR1 LNHNV, CDR2 YYDKDF (reference sequence). The CDR3 nucleotides are TGTGCCACCAGCTCGGACAGGGGCCTTTCTGGGGCCAACGTCCTGACTTTC. Protein sequence: CATSSDRGLSGANVLTF. The variable domain in full, completed from reference TRBV15 and TRBJ2-6, reads DAMVIQNPRYQVTQFGKPVTLSCSQTLNHNVMYWYQQKSSQAPKLLFHYYDKDFNNEADTPDNFQSRRPNTSFCFLDIRSPGLGDTAMYLCATSSDRGLSGANVLTFGAGSRLTVL.

This clonotype was detected many times. This chain connects TRBV27 to TRBJ2-7, with 10 nucleotides matching TRBD2. The CDR3 covers 14 residues. V dropped 6 bases and J dropped 1; count of bases not matched to a gene: 3. CDR1 MNHEY and CDR2 SMNVEV come from the germline V gene (reference sequence). CDR3 loop: CASSLTSGSYEQYF. The CDR3 DNA follows: TGTGCCAGCAGCTTGACTAGCGGGTCCTACGAGCAGTACTTC.

To note about this clonotype: A much larger clone is a single base away; this may be a read error. The CDR3 region is CASSQDIGGEYSGNTIYF. In DNA, the CDR3 is TGTGCCAGCAGCCAGGATATTGGCGGGGAGTACTCTGGAAACACCATATATTTT. The J gene is TRBJ1-3, the V gene TRBV7-9; D not resolved. The germline V and J ends were trimmed by 5 bases and 0 bases, with 20 bases remaining between them. This CDR3 comprises 18 residues. Germline CDR1 and CDR2: SEHNR and FQNEAQ (reference sequence).

The V gene is TRBV5-1, the J gene TRBJ2-1; 8 bases are shared with TRBD1. J was trimmed by 0 bases and V by 4 bases; bases with no gene match: 3. This CDR3 has 15 amino acids. Germline V lookup: CDR1 SGHRS, CDR2 YFSETQ. The chain's CDR3 is CASSLGQGSYNEQFF. CDR3 sequence (DNA): TGCGCCAGCAGCCTCGGACAGGGCTCCTACAATGAGCAGTTCTTC.

Ten or more counts support this clonotype. The chain recombines TRBV19 with TRBJ2-7; 8 nucleotides line up with TRBD1. V shed 5 bases, J shed 5 bases, and the junction held 5 bases outside the gene matches. The CDR3 runs 13 residues. Germline V gene data show CDR1 as LNHDA and CDR2 as SQIVND (reference sequence). In DNA, the CDR3 is TGTGCCAGTAGTCGAGGGACAGGAAACGAGCAGTACTTC. Translated, it gives CASSRGTGNEQYF.

This clonotype was seen ten or more times. V usage is TRBV10-2 and J usage is TRBJ2-2, with TRBD2 identical over 11 bases. This CDR3 has 18 residues. The trim removed 3 bases at V and 5 bases at J, leaving 11 bases unmatched. The germline V gene encodes CDR1 WSHSY and CDR2 SAAADI. CDR3 DNA: TGCGCCAGCAGTGAAACTAGCGGGAGCGGATTTGGGACCGGGGAGCTGTTTTTT. Translation gives CASSETSGSGFGTGELFF.

This clonotype showed up just a few times. A single base is all that separates this from a far larger clone, so a read error is likely. This chain connects TRBV7-9 to TRBJ2-7, with a weak D call TRBD1 (5 bases). This CDR3 is 14 amino acids long. CDR1 is SEHNR and CDR2 is FQNEAQ in the germline V gene (reference sequence). The CDR3 DNA follows: TGTGCCAGCAGCTCATACGCAGGGCCCTACGGGCAGTACTTC. Residues: CASSSYAGPYGQYF.

This clonotype turned up a few times. The genes are TRBV28 and TRBJ2-7, with 8 bases fitting TRBD1. V gave up 4 bases and J gave up 0 bases; unmatched junction bases: 8. There are 16 residues in the CDR3. CDR1 and CDR2 from the germline V gene are MDHEN and SYDVKM. For the CDR3, the DNA is TGTGCCAGCAGTTCTGCCTCGGACAGGGCCTCCTACGAGCAGTACTTC. This encodes CASSSASDRASYEQYF.